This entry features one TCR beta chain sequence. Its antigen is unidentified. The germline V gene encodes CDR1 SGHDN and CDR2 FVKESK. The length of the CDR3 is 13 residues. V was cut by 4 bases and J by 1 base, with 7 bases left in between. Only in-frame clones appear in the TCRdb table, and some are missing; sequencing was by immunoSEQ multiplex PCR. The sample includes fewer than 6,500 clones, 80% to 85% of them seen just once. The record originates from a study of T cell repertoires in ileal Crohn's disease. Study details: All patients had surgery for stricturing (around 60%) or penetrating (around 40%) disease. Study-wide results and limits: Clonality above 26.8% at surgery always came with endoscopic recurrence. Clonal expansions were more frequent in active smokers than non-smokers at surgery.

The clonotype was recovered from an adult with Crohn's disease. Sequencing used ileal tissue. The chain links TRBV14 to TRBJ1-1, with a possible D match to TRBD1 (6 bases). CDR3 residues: CASSLQGNTEAFF. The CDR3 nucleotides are TGTGCCAGCAGCCTACAGGGGAACACTGAAGCTTTCTTT.